This entry lists 15 T cell receptor beta chains sequenced from one sample in a study of CD8 T cells in ankylosing spondylitis. Findings and limits, study-wide: For ankylosing spondylitis blood, a TCR beta motif of seven to nine highly homologous variants appeared characteristic.

TCRdb reprocessed the 5' RACE reads via MiXCR and lists one record per CDR3 protein. The sample has fewer than 550,000 distinct CDR3 sequences, roughly 5.2% seen once. Antigen specificity for these receptors is unknown. Sequencing was done on a sample of blood, either unsorted or a sorted T cell fraction (not recorded which). The receptor set was obtained from a male donor with ankylosing spondylitis.

This clonotype was picked up many times. The V and J genes are TRBV6-1 and TRBJ1-2; D unclear. Per germline, CDR1 MNHNS and CDR2 SASEGT. Trimming removed 7 bases from V and 2 bases from J, with 8 bases in between. The CDR3 sequence is 12 residues long. The CDR3 region has the DNA TGTGCCAGCATGGCACAAAACTATGGCTACACCTTC. Its translation: CASMAQNYGYTF.

At least ten counts were recorded for this clonotype. The chain carries TRBV12-3 or TRBV12-4 and TRBJ2-7; D gene ambiguous. V was trimmed by 6 bases and J by 6 bases, leaving 15 bases between them. The CDR3 consists of 13 residues. The CDR3 DNA reads as TGTGCCAGCAGCCCGACTGCCTCTCCCGAGCAGTACTTC. Translated, it gives CASSPTASPEQYF.

This clonotype appeared many times. The chain recombines TRBV29-1 with TRBJ2-5; D uncertain. The CDR3 covers 14 residues. The V end was cut by 3 bases, the J end by 5 bases, with 16 bases between. Per the germline V gene, CDR1 is SQVTM and CDR2 is ANQGSEA. The CDR3 region has the DNA TGCAGCGTTGAGTTGGCTGAACCTGGGGAGACCCAGTACTTC. It encodes CSVELAEPGETQYF. The full variable domain, its missing parts supplied by reference TRBV29-1 and TRBJ2-5, is SAVISQKPSRDICQRGTSLTIQCQVDSQVTMMFWYRQQPGQSLTLIATANQGSEATYESGFVIDKFPISRPNLTFSTLTVSNMSPEDSSIYLCSVELAEPGETQYFGPGTRLLVL.

This clonotype was counted at least ten times. The chain joins TRBV28 to TRBJ2-1; no clear D gene. The CDR3 covers 13 residues. Germline-derived CDR1 and CDR2 are MDHEN and SYDVKM. Trimming took 5 bases from V and 8 from J, leaving 13 bases between them. The CDR3: CASSPLWADEQFF. The CDR3 DNA is TGTGCCAGCAGTCCGCTTTGGGCGGATGAGCAGTTCTTC.

V gene TRBV27 combines with J gene TRBJ2-3; D is unclear. The V and J ends lost 3 bases and 0 bases respectively, with 13 bases between them. CDR1 and CDR2 from the germline V gene are MNHEY and SMNVEV (reference sequence). CDR3 length: 16 amino acids. The CDR3 region has the DNA TGTGCCAGCAGTTTTTACCAGGCGCCTAGCACAGATACGCAGTATTTT. Protein product: CASSFYQAPSTDTQYF.

This clonotype was found many times. The chain is built from TRBV6-1 and TRBJ2-7; D is tentatively TRBD1 or TRBD2 (5 bases each). Per the germline V gene, CDR1 is MNHNS and CDR2 is SASEGT. Between the trimmed V and J ends, which lost 5 bases and 4 bases, there was a span of 15 bases. CDR3 length equals 14 residues. The CDR3 loop is CASSPRGLVYEQYF. The CDR3 DNA is TGTGCCAGCAGTCCCCGGGGCCTTGTATACGAGCAGTACTTC.

In this sample, this clonotype turned up many times. The rearrangement uses TRBV29-1 and TRBJ2-1, with D perhaps being TRBD1 or TRBD2 (6 bases each). The CDR3 is 12 residues long. Germline V gene data show CDR1 as SQVTM and CDR2 as ANQGSEA. Trimming took off 7 bases at V and 4 bases at J, with 11 bases between the two ends. The CDR3 nucleotides are TGCAGCGGGGGAGGACAGTACAATGAGCAGTTCTTC. Translated: CSGGGQYNEQFF.

The chain employs TRBV5-1 and TRBJ2-5; D call uncertain. The CDR3 runs 14 residues. V was shortened by 0 bases and J by 3 bases, with 9 bases between the two germline ends. CDR1 SGHRS and CDR2 YFSETQ come from the germline V gene. CDR3: CASSLGFGEETQYF. The CDR3 coding sequence is TGCGCCAGCAGCTTGGGGTTTGGGGAAGAGACCCAGTACTTC.

This clonotype showed up many times. The chain employs TRBV7-6 and TRBJ2-1, with 11 bases lining up with TRBD2. The length of the CDR3 is 18 residues. V trimming: 5 bases; J trimming: 0 bases; junction bases outside the gene matches: 9. From germline, CDR1 is SGHVS and CDR2 FNYEAQ. The CDR3 spells CASSPRSSGGSSYNEQFF. The CDR3 DNA reads as TGTGCCAGCAGCCCCCGCTCTAGCGGGGGGAGCTCCTACAATGAGCAGTTCTTC.

This sequence joins TRBV5-5 and TRBJ2-3; tentatively, D is TRBD2 (5 bases). The V gene's germline CDR1 is SGHKS and CDR2 YYEKEE (reference sequence). The CDR3 length is 14 residues. V was cut by 8 bases and J by 1 base, with 14 bases left in between. As DNA, the CDR3 is TGTGCCAGGGGCCCCGGACTCCGCACAGATACGCAGTATTTT. Translation gives CARGPGLRTDTQYF.

This clonotype has a handful of counts. The rearrangement joins TRBV3-1 to TRBJ2-7; D is undetermined. Deletions cut 2 bases from V and 3 bases from J, with 11 bases between. This CDR3 region has 14 residues. The germline CDR1 and CDR2 sequences are LGHDT and YNNKEL (reference sequence). The CDR3 DNA reads TGTGCCAGCAGCCAAATCGACCGCTACTACGAGCAGTACTTC. Its protein is CASSQIDRYYEQYF.

The chain is built from TRBV28 and TRBJ2-7, with 11 bases matching TRBD1. Germline V CDR1 and CDR2: MDHEN, SYDVKM. This CDR3 comprises 15 residues. J gave up 6 bases and V 5 bases, and 9 bases lay outside the gene matches. CDR3 nucleotide sequence: TGTGCCAGCAGTATCGTGGACAGGGGGCTGTCCGAGCAGTACTTC. Translating gives CASSIVDRGLSEQYF.

This clonotype appeared a few times. The chain joins TRBV7-2 to TRBJ2-3, with D perhaps matching TRBD2 (7 bases). Germline V gene lookup returns CDR1 SGHTA and CDR2 FQGNSA. Trimming removed 0 bases from V and 6 bases from J, with 22 bases in between. This CDR3 spans 18 amino acids. This CDR3 reads CASSLAGGTGGSVDTQYF. The CDR3 region has the DNA TGTGCCAGCAGCTTAGCGGGTGGGACGGGGGGCTCGGTGGATACGCAGTATTTT.

This clonotype came up many times. For the CDR3, the DNA is TGTGCCAGCAGCTTAGGGACCGTAGAGACCCAGTACTTC. Protein sequence: CASSLGTVETQYF. This rearrangement joins TRBV7-9 to TRBJ2-5; D is ambiguous. The CDR3 length is 13 residues. V lost 1 base and J 4 bases, leaving 7 bases between the germline ends. CDR1 SEHNR and CDR2 FQNEAQ come from the germline V gene (reference sequence).

Concerning this clonotype itself: This could be a read error, since a much larger clone is one nucleotide away. The rearrangement uses TRBV4-3 and TRBJ2-1; 12 bases are shared with TRBD2. Germline V lookup: CDR1 LGHNA, CDR2 YSLEER. This CDR3 comprises 15 residues. The CDR3 DNA reads as TGCGCCAACAGCAAGCCTAGCGGGGGGGTCAATGAGCAGTTCTTC. Protein product: CANSKPSGGVNEQFF.